Listed below are T cell receptor beta chains from one sample, sequenced in a study of Ad26.COV2.S vaccination and SARS-CoV-2 variants. Data came from immunoSEQ multiplex PCR; TCRdb stores just in-frame clones and leaves some out. The data show about 350,000 clones, more than 85% seen once. Sequenced material: peripheral blood, taken in a trial of Ad26.COV2.S vaccine versus placebo. All receptors derive from a person between 18 and 65 years old who received the Ad26.COV2.S COVID-19 vaccine or a placebo. CDR3s include the opening cysteine and the closing phenylalanine or tryptophan. Each record gives: V gene, J gene, D gene, CDR3 protein, CDR3 DNA. A D gene is named only where the DNA matches it firmly.

>TRBV7-2|TRBJ2-5|-
CASSLAGGGETQYF
TGTGCCAGCAGCTTAGCTGGGGGTGGGGAGACCCAGTACTTC
>TRBV27|TRBJ1-2|TRBD1
CASSRTGGSYGYTF
TGTGCCAGCAGTCGGACAGGGGGTTCGTATGGCTACACCTTC
>TRBV9|TRBJ2-3|-
CASSVARGSGTDTQYF
TGTGCCAGCAGCGTAGCGCGCGGGTCGGGCACAGATACGCAGTATTTT
>TRBV9|TRBJ2-3|TRBD1
CASSPTFQTGVPDTQYF
TGTGCCAGCAGCCCAACCTTTCAGACAGGGGTTCCAGATACGCAGTATTTT
>TRBV21-1|TRBJ2-1|-
CASSKAGRYNEQFF
TGTGCCAGCAGCAAAGCAGGGAGATACAATGAGCAGTTCTTC
>TRBV13|TRBJ1-2|-
CASSTPGTDTYGYTF
TGTGCCAGCAGCACCCCCGGGACGGATACTTATGGCTACACCTTC
>TRBV15|TRBJ2-1|-
CATSREVGKQFF
TGTGCCACCAGCAGAGAGGTGGGGAAGCAGTTCTTC
>TRBV7-8|TRBJ1-5|TRBD1
CASSPGGTGRLQPQHF
TGTGCCAGCAGTCCCGGGGGGACAGGGAGGTTACAGCCCCAGCATTTT
>TRBV19|TRBJ2-3|-
CASSSPRASDTQYF
TGTGCCAGTAGTAGCCCCCGTGCCTCAGATACGCAGTATTTT
>TRBV6-5|TRBJ1-5|-
CASSWPRAVNQPQHF
TGTGCCAGCAGTTGGCCCCGGGCAGTCAATCAGCCCCAGCATTTT